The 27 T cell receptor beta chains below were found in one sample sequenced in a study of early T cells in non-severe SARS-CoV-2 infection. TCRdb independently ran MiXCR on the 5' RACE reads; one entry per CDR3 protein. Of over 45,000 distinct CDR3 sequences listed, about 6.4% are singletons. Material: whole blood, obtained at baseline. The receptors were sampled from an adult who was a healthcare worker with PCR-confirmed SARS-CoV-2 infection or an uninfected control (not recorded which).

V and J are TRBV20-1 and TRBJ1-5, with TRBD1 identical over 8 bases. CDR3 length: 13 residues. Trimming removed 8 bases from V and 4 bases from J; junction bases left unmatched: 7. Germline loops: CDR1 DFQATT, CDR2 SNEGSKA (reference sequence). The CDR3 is CSYRGEQNQPQHF. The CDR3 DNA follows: TGCAGTTACAGGGGGGAACAGAATCAGCCCCAGCATTTT.

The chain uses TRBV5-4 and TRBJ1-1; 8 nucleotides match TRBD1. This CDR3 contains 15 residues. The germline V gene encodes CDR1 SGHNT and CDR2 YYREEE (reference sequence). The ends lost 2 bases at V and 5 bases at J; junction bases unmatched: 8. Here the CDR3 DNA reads TGTGCCAGCAGCTTTATCGACAGGGGAGGGACTGAAGCTTTCTTT. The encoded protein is CASSFIDRGGTEAFF. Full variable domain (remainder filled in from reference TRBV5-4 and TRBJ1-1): ETGVTQSPTHLIKTRGQQVTLRCSSQSGHNTVSWYQQALGQGPQFIFQYYREEENGRGNFPPRFSGLQFPNYSSELNVNALELDDSALYLCASSFIDRGGTEAFFGQGTRLTVV.

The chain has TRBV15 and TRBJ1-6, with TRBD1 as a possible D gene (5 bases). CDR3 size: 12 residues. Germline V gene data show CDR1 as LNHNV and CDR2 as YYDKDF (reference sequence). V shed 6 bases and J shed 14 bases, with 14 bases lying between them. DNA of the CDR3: TGTGCCACCAGGGGGACGGGACGCTCCCTCCACTTT. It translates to CATRGTGRSLHF.

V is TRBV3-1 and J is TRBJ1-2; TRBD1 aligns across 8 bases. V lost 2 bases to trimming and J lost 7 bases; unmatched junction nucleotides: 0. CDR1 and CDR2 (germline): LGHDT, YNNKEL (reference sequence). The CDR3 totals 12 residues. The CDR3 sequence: CASSQQGAGYTF. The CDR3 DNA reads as TGTGCCAGCAGCCAACAGGGGGCTGGCTACACCTTC.

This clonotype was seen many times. CDR3 DNA sequence: TGTGCCAGCAGACAAGACAGGGCGGATGGCTACACCTTC. Translating gives CASRQDRADGYTF. The V gene is TRBV6-5, the J gene TRBJ1-2; 7 bases match TRBD1. The V segment lost 6 bases and the J segment 6 bases; nucleotides outside the gene matches: 7. The germline V gene encodes CDR1 MNHEY and CDR2 SVGAGI. The CDR3 runs 13 residues.

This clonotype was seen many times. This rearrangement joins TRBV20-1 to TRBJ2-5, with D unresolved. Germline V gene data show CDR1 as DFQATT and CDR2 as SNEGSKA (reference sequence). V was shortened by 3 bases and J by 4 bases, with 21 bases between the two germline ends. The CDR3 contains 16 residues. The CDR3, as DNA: TGCAGTGCTAGTCCTAGTCGGGTCCTAAGGGCAGAGACCCAGTACTTC. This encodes CSASPSRVLRAETQYF.

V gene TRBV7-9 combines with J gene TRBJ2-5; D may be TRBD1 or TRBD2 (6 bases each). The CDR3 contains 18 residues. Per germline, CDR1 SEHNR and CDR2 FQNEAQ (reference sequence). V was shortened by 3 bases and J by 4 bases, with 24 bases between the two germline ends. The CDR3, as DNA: TGTGCCAGCAGCTTCTCTGAACCGATACTACAGGGAGGAGAGACCCAGTACTTC. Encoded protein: CASSFSEPILQGGETQYF.

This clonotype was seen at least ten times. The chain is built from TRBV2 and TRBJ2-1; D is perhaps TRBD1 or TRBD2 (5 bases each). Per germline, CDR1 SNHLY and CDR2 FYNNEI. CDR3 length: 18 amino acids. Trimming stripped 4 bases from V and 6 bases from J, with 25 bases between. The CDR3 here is CASSVRKTGTEHSNEQFF. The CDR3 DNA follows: TGTGCCAGCAGTGTTCGCAAAACCGGGACCGAACACAGCAATGAGCAGTTCTTC.

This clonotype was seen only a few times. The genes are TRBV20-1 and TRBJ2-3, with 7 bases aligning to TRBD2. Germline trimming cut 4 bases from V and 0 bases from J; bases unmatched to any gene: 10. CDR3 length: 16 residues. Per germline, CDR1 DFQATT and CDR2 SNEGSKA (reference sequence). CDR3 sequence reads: CSATPLAASSTDTQYF. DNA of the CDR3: TGCAGTGCTACCCCTCTAGCGGCGAGTAGCACAGATACGCAGTATTTT.

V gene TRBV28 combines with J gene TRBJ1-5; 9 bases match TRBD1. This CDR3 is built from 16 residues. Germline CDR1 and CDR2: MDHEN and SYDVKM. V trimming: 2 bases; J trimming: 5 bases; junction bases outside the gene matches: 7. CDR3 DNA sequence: TGTGCCAGCAGTTTACCAATTGGGACAGGGCATCAGCCCCAGCATTTT. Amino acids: CASSLPIGTGHQPQHF.

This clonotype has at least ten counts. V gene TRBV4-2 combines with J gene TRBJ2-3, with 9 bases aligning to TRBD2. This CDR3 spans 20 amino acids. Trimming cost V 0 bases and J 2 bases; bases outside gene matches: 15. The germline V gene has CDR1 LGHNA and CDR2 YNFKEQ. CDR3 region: CASSQEPFGPSGEHTDTQYF. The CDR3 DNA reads TGTGCCAGCAGCCAAGAACCATTTGGGCCTAGCGGGGAACACACAGATACGCAGTATTTT.

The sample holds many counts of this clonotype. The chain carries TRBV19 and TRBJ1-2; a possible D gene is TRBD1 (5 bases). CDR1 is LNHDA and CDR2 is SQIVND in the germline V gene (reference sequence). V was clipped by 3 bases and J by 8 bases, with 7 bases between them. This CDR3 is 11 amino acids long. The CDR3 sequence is CASSIRGGYTF. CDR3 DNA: TGTGCCAGTAGTATTCGGGGCGGCTACACCTTC.

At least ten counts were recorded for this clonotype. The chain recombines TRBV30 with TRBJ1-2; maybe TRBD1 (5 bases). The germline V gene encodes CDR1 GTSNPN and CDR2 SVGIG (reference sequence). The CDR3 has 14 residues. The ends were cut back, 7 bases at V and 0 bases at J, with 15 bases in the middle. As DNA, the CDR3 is TGTGCCTTTGCACGGGACCACTCTAACTATGGCTACACCTTC. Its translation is CAFARDHSNYGYTF.

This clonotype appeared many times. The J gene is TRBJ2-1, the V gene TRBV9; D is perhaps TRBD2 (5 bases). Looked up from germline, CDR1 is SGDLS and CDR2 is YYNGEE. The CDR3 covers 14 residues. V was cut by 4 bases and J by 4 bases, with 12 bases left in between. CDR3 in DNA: TGTGCCAGCAGCCCCCATAAGCGGTACAATGAGCAGTTCTTC. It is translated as CASSPHKRYNEQFF. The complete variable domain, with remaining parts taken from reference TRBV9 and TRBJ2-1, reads DSGVTQTPKHLITATGQRVTLRCSPRSGDLSVYWYQQSLDQGLQFLIQYYNGEERAKGNILERFSAQQFPDLHSELNLSSLELGDSALYFCASSPHKRYNEQFFGPGTRLTVL.

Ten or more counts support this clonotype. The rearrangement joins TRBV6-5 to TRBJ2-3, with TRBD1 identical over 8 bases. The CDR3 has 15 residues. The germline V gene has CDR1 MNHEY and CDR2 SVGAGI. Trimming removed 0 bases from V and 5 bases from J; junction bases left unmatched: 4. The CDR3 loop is CASSYSTTGEDTQYF. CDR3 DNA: TGTGCCAGCAGTTACTCCACGACAGGGGAAGATACGCAGTATTTT.

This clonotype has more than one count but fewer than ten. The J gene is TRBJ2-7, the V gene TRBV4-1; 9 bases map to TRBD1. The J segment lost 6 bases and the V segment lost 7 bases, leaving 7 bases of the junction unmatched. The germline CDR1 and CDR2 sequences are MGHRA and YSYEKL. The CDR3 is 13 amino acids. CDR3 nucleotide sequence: TGCGCCAGCACCCGGACAGGGGAAGGCGAGCAGTACTTC. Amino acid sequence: CASTRTGEGEQYF.

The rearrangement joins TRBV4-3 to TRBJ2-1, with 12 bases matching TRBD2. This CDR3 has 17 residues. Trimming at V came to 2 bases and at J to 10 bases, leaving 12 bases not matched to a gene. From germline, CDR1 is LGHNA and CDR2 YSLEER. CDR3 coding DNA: TGCGCCAGCAGCCAACGAGAAGGGCTAGCGGGGGGGCTAGAGCAGTTCTTC. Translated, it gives CASSQREGLAGGLEQFF.

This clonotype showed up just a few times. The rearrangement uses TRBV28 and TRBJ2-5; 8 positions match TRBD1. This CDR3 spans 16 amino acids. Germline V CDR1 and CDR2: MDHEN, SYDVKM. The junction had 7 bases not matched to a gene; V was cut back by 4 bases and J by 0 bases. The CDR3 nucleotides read TGTGCCAGCAGTTACGCCCCGACAGGGGACCAAGAGACCCAGTACTTC. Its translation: CASSYAPTGDQETQYF.

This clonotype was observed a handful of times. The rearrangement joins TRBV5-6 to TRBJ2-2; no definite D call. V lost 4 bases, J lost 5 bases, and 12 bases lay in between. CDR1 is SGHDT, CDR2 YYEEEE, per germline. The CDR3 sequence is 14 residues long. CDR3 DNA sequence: TGTGCCAGCAGCGAGGCCCCGAGGACCGGGGAGCTGTTTTTT. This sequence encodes CASSEAPRTGELFF.

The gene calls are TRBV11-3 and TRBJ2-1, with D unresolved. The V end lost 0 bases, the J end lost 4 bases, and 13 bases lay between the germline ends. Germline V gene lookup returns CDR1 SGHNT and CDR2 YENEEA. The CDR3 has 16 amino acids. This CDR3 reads CASSLEGHKQYNEQFF. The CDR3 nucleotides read TGTGCCAGCAGCTTAGAAGGGCACAAACAGTACAATGAGCAGTTCTTC.

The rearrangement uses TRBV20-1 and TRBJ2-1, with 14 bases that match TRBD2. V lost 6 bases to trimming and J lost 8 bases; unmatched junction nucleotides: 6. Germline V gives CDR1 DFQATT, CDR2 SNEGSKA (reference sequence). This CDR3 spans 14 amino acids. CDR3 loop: CSAPTSGGAYEQFF. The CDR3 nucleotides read TGCAGTGCCCCGACTAGCGGGGGGGCTTATGAGCAGTTCTTC.

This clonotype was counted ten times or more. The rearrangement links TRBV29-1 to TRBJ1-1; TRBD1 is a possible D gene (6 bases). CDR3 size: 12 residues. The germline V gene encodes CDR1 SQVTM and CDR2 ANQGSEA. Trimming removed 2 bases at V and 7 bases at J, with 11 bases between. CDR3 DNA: TGCAGCGTTGAACGCGGGGGCAATGAAGCTTTCTTT. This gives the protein CSVERGGNEAFF. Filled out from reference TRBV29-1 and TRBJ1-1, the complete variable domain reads SAVISQKPSRDICQRGTSLTIQCQVDSQVTMMFWYRQQPGQSLTLIATANQGSEATYESGFVIDKFPISRPNLTFSTLTVSNMSPEDSSIYLCSVERGGNEAFFGQGTRLTVV.

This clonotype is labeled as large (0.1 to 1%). The CDR3 DNA reads as TGTGCCATCAGTGAGTCGGGACAGGTCCCTTACCAAGAGACCCAGTACTTC. As protein: CAISESGQVPYQETQYF. The rearrangement joins TRBV10-3 to TRBJ2-5; 8 bases are shared with TRBD1. Germline V gene sequence: CDR1 ENHRY, CDR2 SYGVKD. CDR3 length: 17 amino acids. Trimming cost V 0 bases and J 0 bases; bases outside gene matches: 6.

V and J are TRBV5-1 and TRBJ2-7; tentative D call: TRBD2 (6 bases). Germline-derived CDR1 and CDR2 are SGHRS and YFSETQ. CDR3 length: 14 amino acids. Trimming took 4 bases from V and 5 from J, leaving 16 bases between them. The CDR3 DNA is TGCGCCAGCAGCCCCGGACTAAGGTGGAACGAGCAGTACTTC. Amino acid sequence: CASSPGLRWNEQYF.

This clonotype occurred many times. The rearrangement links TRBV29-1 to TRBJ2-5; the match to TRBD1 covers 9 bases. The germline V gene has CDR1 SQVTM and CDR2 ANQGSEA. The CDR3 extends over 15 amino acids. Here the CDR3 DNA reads TGCCCCCAGGGGGCCACAGGGGGCCTACAAGAGACCCAGTACTTC. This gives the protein CPQGATGGLQETQYF.

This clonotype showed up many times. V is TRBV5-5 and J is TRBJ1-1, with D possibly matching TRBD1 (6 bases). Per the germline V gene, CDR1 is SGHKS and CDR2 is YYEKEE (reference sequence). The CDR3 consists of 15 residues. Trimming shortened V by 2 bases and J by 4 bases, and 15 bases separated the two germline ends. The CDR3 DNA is TGTGCCAGCAGCTTCCGACAGGCATGGGGCACTGAAGCTTTCTTT. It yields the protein CASSFRQAWGTEAFF.

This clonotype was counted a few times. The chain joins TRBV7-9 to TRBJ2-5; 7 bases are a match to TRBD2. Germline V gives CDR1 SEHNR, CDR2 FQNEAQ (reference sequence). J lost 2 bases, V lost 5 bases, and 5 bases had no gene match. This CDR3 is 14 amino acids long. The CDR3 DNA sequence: TGTGCCAGCAGCCCGAGCGGGGTACAAGAGACCCAGTACTTC. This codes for CASSPSGVQETQYF.